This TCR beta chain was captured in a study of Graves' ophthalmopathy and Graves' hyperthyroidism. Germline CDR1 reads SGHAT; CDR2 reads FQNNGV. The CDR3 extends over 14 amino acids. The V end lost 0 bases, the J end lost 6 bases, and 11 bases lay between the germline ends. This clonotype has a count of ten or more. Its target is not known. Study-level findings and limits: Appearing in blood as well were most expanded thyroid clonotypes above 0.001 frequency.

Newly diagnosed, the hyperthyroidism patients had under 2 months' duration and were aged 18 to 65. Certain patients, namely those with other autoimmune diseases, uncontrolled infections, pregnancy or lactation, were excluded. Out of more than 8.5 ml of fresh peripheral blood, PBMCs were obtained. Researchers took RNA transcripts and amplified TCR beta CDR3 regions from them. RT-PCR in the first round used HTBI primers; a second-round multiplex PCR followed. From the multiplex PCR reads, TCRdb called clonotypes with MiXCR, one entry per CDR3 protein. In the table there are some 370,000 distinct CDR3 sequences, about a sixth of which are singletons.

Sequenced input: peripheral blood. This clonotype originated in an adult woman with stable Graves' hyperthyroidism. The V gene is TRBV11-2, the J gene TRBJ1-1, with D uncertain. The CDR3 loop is CASSLDTAAPEAFF. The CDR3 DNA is TGTGCCAGCAGCTTAGATACCGCGGCGCCTGAAGCTTTCTTT.